The present entry profiles one T cell receptor beta chain with its context. Its recognized antigen is unknown. Per-nucleotide qualities are absent, and no much larger clonotype sits a single base away. Each collaborating institution followed its own protocols to collect whole blood in K2EDTA tubes. For TCRbeta analysis, collaborator samples were shipped as frozen whole blood, as isolated PBMCs, or as DNA extracted from either sample type. TCRbeta CDR3 regions were amplified from genomic DNA using the immunoSEQ Assay, a bias-controlled multiplex PCR. As for the authors' bioinformatics: The number of nucleated cells in each sample was estimated from the amplification of reference gene primers within the assay. To quantify the absolute abundance of each unique TCRbeta CDR3 rearrangement, sequence reads were collapsed and filtered. For each sample, productive Simpson clonality was calculated by taking the square root of Simpson's diversity index across productive rearrangements. As stored in TCRdb, this immuneACCESS dataset retains in-frame rearrangements with V and J assigned. A fraction of the clones does not appear; measured against another copy, unresolved V genes explain less than half of the discrepancy, and the remainder lacks a known reason. V and J calls plus clone size are reproduced from that table; the DNA served to infer D and trimming. This sample comprises approximately 90,000 clones, 84% of them detected only once. Around a quarter of the sample is in the top ten clones.

These data originate in a study of blood T cell repertoires in COVID-19 (dated by TCRdb to the early 2020s). Looking at the study overall: Collaborator samples came from the United States, Italy and Spain and covered acute and convalescent phases of COVID-19. The repertoires were made available in a free public database intended to serve as a resource for research on the immune response to SARS-CoV-2. The samples were drawn from two sources: the first 160 participants of the ongoing ImmuneRACE study, and approximately 1,300 subjects contributed by 6 global collaborators. The material from the prospective study consisted of cDNA or gDNA derived from T cells, B-cell-depleted T cells, or PBMCs. A de-identified subject ID, COVID-19 status, age in years and sex were almost always included in the sample metadata. Subjects who had been exposed to COVID-19, were actively infected with it, or had recovered from it provided the deeply sampled blood TCRbeta repertoires that made up the dataset. Where available, HLA class I and class II types were taken from metadata supplied by the sample provider and were not determined by assay-based typing. The paper's findings and limits, for the study overall: The quantity of clinical and demographic metadata differed by source and by participant and was supplied without curation.

This TCR came from a man aged 55 to 69 with acute or convalescent COVID-19. The material sequenced was peripheral blood.

The CDR3 protein is CASIIGGDRGNQPQHF. The sequenced DNA is TGTGCCAGCATTATCGGGGGGGATAGGGGCAATCAGCCCCAGCATTTT. The chain is encoded by TRBV28 joined to TRBJ1-5; a tentative D match to TRBD1 spans 5 bases. Reading from cysteine to phenylalanine, the CDR3 counts 16 amino acids. Only CDR3 DNA is held: 48 bases, read in frame from base 1. As encoded in the germline V gene, CDR1 is MDHEN while CDR2 is SYDVKM. Cut back by 7 bases and 2 bases, the V and J ends lie 18 bases apart.